Shown below are 18 T cell receptor beta chains from a single sample sequenced in a study of graft-versus-host responses after intestinal transplantation. These receptors are not linked to any known antigen. Produced via immunoSEQ multiplex PCR; TCRdb's table is partial and in-frame only. The sample lists 85,000 to 110,000 clones, roughly 93% occurring once. The input for sequencing was unstimulated CD8+ T cells sorted from spleen or lymph node cells, taken before intestinal transplant. The receptor set was obtained from a human donor who received an intestinal transplant.

V usage is TRBV27 and J usage is TRBJ2-1; D is perhaps TRBD1 (6 bases). Per germline, CDR1 MNHEY and CDR2 SMNVEV (reference sequence). V gave up 6 bases and J gave up 0 bases, with 12 bases separating them. The CDR3 has 15 residues. CDR3: CASRSGQSSYNEQFF. The CDR3 DNA reads TGTGCCAGCAGAAGTGGACAGAGCTCCTACAATGAGCAGTTCTTC.

The J gene is TRBJ1-2, the V gene TRBV27; D is uncertain. The germline CDR1 and CDR2 sequences are MNHEY and SMNVEV (reference sequence). The CDR3 consists of 17 residues. The V end was cut by 0 bases, the J end by 0 bases, with 14 bases between. The CDR3 loop is CASSLSPQSPANYGYTF. The CDR3 nucleotides read TGTGCCAGCAGTTTATCACCTCAAAGCCCAGCTAACTATGGCTACACCTTC.

The chain is built from TRBV27 and TRBJ1-5, with D possibly being TRBD1 (5 bases). This CDR3 is built from 15 residues. Germline assignment: CDR1 MNHEY and CDR2 SMNVEV (reference sequence). Trimming cost V 2 bases and J 4 bases, with 12 bases left between them. CDR3 sequence (DNA): TGTGCCAGCAGTTTAGGGCAGGGTGGAAATCAGCCCCAGCATTTT. Translating it yields CASSLGQGGNQPQHF.

The CDR3 nucleotides read TGTGCCAGCAGTGAAGGCCGGGGGGTAGAGACCCAGTACTTC. Its translation: CASSEGRGVETQYF. The chain combines TRBV6-1 with TRBJ2-5; 7 bases align to TRBD2. Trimming took 1 base from V and 4 from J; bases not matched to a gene: 3. This CDR3 region has 14 residues. Germline V gene lookup returns CDR1 MNHNS and CDR2 SASEGT.

The chain couples TRBV19 to TRBJ2-6; D is perhaps TRBD2 (6 bases). V lost 5 bases to trimming and J lost 3 bases, with 8 bases between them. The CDR3 extends over 14 amino acids. The germline V gene has CDR1 LNHDA and CDR2 SQIVND (reference sequence). The DNA for the CDR3 is TGTGCCAGTAGTCGGGGGTTTGGGGCCAACGTCCTGACTTTC. Its translation is CASSRGFGANVLTF.

V usage is TRBV20-1 and J usage is TRBJ2-3; the D is unclear. The V end was cut by 5 bases, the J end by 5 bases, with 5 bases between. CDR3 length: 10 residues. Germline V CDR1 and CDR2: DFQATT, SNEGSKA (reference sequence). CDR3 sequence reads: CSAHLDTQYF. The DNA for the CDR3 is TGCAGTGCTCACTTAGATACGCAGTATTTT.

As regards this clone: One junction end disagrees with the germline gene, perhaps due to a read error. The chain employs TRBV12-5 and TRBJ1-2; 7 bases match TRBD1. CDR1 and CDR2 (germline): LGHNT, FRNRAP. The CDR3 is 12 amino acids. The CDR3 region has the DNA TGTGCTAGTGGTTTTAACCTACAGGGGAAGGACTTC. This encodes CASGFNLQGKDF.

The chain combines TRBV6-1 with TRBJ1-1, with 8 bases identical to TRBD1. Germline-derived CDR1 and CDR2 are MNHNS and SASEGT. V lost 4 bases and J lost 7; bases outside the gene matches: 5. The CDR3 is 13 residues long. The CDR3, as DNA: TGTGCCAGCAGTGGAAACAGGGGGTTTGAAGCTTTCTTT. Translation: CASSGNRGFEAFF.

The V and J genes are TRBV6-5 and TRBJ1-2; D possibly corresponds to TRBD1 (5 bases). The ends were cut back, 3 bases at V and 4 bases at J, with 12 bases in the middle. The CDR3 loop spans 14 amino acids. CDR1 MNHEY and CDR2 SVGAGI come from the germline V gene. The CDR3 bases are TGTGCCAGCAGTTATTCCGGGGGGACCTATGGCTACACCTTC. As protein: CASSYSGGTYGYTF.

This clone was counted once. This sequence joins TRBV6-5 and TRBJ1-5; D is ambiguous. This CDR3 region has 14 residues. Trimming took off 6 bases at V and 7 bases at J, with 16 bases between the two ends. The germline CDR1 and CDR2 sequences are MNHEY and SVGAGI. In DNA form, the CDR3 reads TGTGCCAGCAGCCCTCGGAATTTACGGCAGCCCCAGCATTTT. As protein: CASSPRNLRQPQHF.

The gene calls are TRBV6-1 and TRBJ2-4; D may be TRBD1 (5 bases). Trimming took off 0 bases at V and 2 bases at J, with 8 bases between the two ends. The CDR3 covers 15 residues. Germline CDR1 is MNHNS and CDR2 is SASEGT. In DNA, the CDR3 is TGTGCCAGCAGTGAAGCAGAGGACACCAAAAACATTCAGTACTTC. Translated, it gives CASSEAEDTKNIQYF.

The rearrangement joins TRBV7-9 to TRBJ1-1; D unclear. The CDR3 extends over 12 amino acids. Deletions cut 2 bases from V and 8 bases from J, with 9 bases between. Germline assignment: CDR1 SEHNR and CDR2 FQNEAQ (reference sequence). In DNA form, the CDR3 reads TGTGCCAGCAGCTTAATAGGCAGGGAAGCTTTCTTT. This gives the protein CASSLIGREAFF.

The chain uses TRBV4-1 and TRBJ1-2; D not resolved. Germline loops: CDR1 MGHRA, CDR2 YSYEKL. This CDR3 is 14 amino acids long. The ends were cut back, 1 base at V and 0 bases at J, with 6 bases in the middle. CDR3 region: CASSQGRANYGYTF. CDR3 sequence (DNA): TGCGCCAGCAGCCAAGGAAGGGCTAACTATGGCTACACCTTC.

The genes are TRBV29-1 and TRBJ2-3; D is undetermined. Trimming removed 1 base at V and 4 bases at J, with 15 bases between. The germline V gene has CDR1 SQVTM and CDR2 ANQGSEA. The CDR3 is 15 amino acids. DNA of the CDR3: TGCAGCGTTGAAGTTACGGCATTCCGGGCAGATACGCAGTATTTT. Translating it yields CSVEVTAFRADTQYF.

The chain uses TRBV12-5 and TRBJ1-1; D is uncertain. V was trimmed by 9 bases and J by 7 bases, leaving 9 bases between them. The CDR3 consists of 10 residues. CDR1 LGHNT and CDR2 FRNRAP come from the germline V gene. The DNA of the CDR3 is TGTGCTAGCGCCGGCGGTGAAGCTTTCTTT. This translates into CASAGGEAFF.

Written as DNA, the CDR3 is TGTGCCAGCAGCCTATCAGCCGGGTGGGGGAACAATGAGCAGTTCTTC. Translation: CASSLSAGWGNNEQFF. This chain joins TRBV2 and TRBJ2-1; either TRBD1 or TRBD2 may supply D (5 bases each). The CDR3 has 16 amino acids. V dropped 6 bases and J dropped 5 bases, with 20 bases sitting between them. Germline CDR1 reads SNHLY; CDR2 reads FYNNEI.

This clone occurred once. The CDR3 loop is CASSYSRDQTQYF. Here the CDR3 DNA reads TGTGCCAGCAGTTACTCGAGGGATCAGACCCAGTACTTC. The chain uses TRBV6-6 and TRBJ2-5; D may be TRBD2 (5 bases). CDR1 MNHNY and CDR2 SVGAGI come from the germline V gene (reference sequence). The CDR3 is 13 residues long. V was shortened by 0 bases and J by 6 bases, with 8 bases between the two germline ends.

V usage is TRBV5-8 and J usage is TRBJ2-3; the D gene could be TRBD1 or TRBD2 (5 bases each). Germline V CDR1 and CDR2: SGHTS, YDEGEE. The CDR3 spans 16 residues. V lost 2 bases and J lost 7, with 20 bases in between. CDR3 coding DNA: TGTGCCAGCAGCTTCTTGGGGGACGGGTGGCCGAATACGCAGTATTTT. Translated, it gives CASSFLGDGWPNTQYF.